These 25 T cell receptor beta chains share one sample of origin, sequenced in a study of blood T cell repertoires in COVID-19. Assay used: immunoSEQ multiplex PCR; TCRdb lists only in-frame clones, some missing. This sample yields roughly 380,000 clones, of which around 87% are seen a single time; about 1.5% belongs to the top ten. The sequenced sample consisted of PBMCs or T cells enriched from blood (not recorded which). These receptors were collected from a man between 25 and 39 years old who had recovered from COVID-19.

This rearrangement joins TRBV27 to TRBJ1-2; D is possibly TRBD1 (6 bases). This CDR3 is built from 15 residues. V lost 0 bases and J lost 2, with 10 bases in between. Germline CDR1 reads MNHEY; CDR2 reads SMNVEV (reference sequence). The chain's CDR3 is CASSLSWGQNYGYTF. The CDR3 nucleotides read TGTGCCAGCAGTTTATCGTGGGGGCAGAACTATGGCTACACCTTC.

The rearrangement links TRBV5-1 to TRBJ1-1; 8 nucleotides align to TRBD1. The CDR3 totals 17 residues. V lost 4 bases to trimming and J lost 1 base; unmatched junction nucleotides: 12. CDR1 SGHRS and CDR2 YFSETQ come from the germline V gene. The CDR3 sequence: CASSVQGAGVSNTEAFF. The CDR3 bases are TGCGCCAGCAGCGTGCAGGGGGCCGGCGTCTCGAACACTGAAGCTTTCTTT.

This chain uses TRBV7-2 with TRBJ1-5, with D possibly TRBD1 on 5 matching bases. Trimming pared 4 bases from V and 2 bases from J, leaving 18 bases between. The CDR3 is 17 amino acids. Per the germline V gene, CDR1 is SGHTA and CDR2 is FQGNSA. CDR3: CASSYQGGLVGNQPQHF. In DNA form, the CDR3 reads TGTGCCAGCAGCTACCAGGGAGGCTTGGTGGGCAATCAGCCCCAGCATTTT.

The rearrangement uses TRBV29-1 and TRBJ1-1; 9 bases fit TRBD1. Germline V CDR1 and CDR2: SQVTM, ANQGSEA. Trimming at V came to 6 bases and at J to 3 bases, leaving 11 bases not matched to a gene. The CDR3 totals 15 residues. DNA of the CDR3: TGCAGCGTAGCCCTGGGTGACAGGGGGTACACTGAAGCTTTCTTT. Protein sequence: CSVALGDRGYTEAFF.

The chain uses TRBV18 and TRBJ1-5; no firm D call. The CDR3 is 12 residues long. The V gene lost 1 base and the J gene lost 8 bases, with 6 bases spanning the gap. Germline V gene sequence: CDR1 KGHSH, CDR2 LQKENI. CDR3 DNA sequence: TGTGCCAGCTCACCACGGGAGAAGCCCCAGCATTTT. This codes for CASSPREKPQHF.

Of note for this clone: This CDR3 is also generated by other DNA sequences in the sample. The CDR3 spells CASSPGTGSYEQYF. The CDR3 nucleotides read TGCGCCAGCAGCCCCGGGACAGGGTCCTACGAGCAGTACTTC. The V gene is TRBV4-1, the J gene TRBJ2-7, with 9 bases that match TRBD1. V trimming: 4 bases; J trimming: 1 base; junction bases outside the gene matches: 2. Germline CDR1 MGHRA, CDR2 YSYEKL. This CDR3 is built from 14 residues.

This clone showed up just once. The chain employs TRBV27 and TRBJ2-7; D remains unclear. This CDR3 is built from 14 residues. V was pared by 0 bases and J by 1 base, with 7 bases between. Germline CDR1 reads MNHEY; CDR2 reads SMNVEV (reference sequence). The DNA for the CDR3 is TGTGCCAGCAGTTTATCCAAAGAGTCCTACGAGCAGTACTTC. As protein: CASSLSKESYEQYF.

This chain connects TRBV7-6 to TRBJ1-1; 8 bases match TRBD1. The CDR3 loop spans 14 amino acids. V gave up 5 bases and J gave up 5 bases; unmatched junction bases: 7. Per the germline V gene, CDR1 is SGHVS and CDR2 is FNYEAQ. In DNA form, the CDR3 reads TGTGCCAGCAGCCCTCAGGGGGCGGGAACTGAAGCTTTCTTT. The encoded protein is CASSPQGAGTEAFF. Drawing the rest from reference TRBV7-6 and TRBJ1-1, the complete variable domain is GAGVSQSPRYKVTKRGQDVALRCDPISGHVSLYWYRQALGQGPEFLTYFNYEAQQDKSGLPNDRFSAERPEGSISTLTIQRTEQRDSAMYRCASSPQGAGTEAFFGQGTRLTVV.

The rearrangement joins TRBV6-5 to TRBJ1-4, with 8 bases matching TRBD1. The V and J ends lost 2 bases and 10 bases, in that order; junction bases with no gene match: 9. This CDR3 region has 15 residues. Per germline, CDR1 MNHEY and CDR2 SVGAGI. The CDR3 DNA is TGTGCCAGCAGTTACCGGACAGGGTTTGGAGGAAAACTGTTTTTT. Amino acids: CASSYRTGFGGKLFF.

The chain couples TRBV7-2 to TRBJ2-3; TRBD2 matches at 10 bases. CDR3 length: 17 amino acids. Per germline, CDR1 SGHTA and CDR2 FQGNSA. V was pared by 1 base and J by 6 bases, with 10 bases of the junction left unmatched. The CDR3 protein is CASSLVPSGGGSDTQYF. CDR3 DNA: TGTGCCAGCAGCTTAGTACCTAGCGGGGGAGGTTCGGATACGCAGTATTTT.

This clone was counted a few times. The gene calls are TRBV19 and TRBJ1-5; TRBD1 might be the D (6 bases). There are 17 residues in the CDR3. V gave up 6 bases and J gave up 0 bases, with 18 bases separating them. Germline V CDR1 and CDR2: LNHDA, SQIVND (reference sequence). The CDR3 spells CASSRRGQIDSNQPQHF. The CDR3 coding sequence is TGTGCCAGTAGCCGTAGAGGACAGATTGATAGCAATCAGCCCCAGCATTTT. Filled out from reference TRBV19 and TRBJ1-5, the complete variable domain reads DGGITQSPKYLFRKEGQNVTLSCEQNLNHDAMYWYRQDPGQGLRLIYYSQIVNDFQKGDIAEGYSVSREKKESFPLTVTSAQKNPTAFYLCASSRRGQIDSNQPQHFGDGTRLSIL.

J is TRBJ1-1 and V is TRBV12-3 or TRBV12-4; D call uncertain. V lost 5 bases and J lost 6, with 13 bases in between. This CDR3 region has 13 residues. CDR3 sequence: CASSLSWRSEAFF. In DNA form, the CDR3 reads TGTGCCAGCAGTCTCAGTTGGCGGTCTGAAGCTTTCTTT.

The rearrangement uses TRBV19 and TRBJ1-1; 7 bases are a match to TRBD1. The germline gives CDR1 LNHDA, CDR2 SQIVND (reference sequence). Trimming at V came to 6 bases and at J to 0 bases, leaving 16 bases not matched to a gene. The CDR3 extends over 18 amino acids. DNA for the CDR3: TGTGCCAGTAGCCGGGACAGCTTCTCGAACATTATGAACACTGAAGCTTTCTTT. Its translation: CASSRDSFSNIMNTEAFF.

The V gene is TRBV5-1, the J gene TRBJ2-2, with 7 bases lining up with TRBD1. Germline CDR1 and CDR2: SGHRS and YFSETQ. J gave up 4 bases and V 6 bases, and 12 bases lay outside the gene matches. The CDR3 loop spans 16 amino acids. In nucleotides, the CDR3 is TGCGCCAGCACGAGAGACAGGGTCGAGGTCACCGGGGAGCTGTTTTTT. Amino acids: CASTRDRVEVTGELFF.

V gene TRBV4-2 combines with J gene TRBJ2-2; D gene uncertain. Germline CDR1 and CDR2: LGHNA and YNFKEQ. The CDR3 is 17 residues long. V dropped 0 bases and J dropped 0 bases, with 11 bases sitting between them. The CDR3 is CASSQDVTAANTGELFF. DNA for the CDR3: TGTGCCAGCAGCCAAGACGTAACAGCCGCGAACACCGGGGAGCTGTTTTTT.

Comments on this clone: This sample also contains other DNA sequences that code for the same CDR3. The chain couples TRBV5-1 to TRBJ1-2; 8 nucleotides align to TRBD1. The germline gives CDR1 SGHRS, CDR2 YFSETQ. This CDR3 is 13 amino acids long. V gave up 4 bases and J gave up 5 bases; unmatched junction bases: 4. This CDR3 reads CASSPGQGYGYTF. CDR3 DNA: TGCGCCAGCAGCCCCGGACAGGGATATGGCTACACCTTC.

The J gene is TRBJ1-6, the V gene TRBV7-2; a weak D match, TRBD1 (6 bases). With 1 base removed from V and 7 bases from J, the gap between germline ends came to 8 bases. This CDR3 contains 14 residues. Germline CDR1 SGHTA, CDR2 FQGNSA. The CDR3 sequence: CASSLGQENSPLHF. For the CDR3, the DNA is TGTGCCAGCAGCTTAGGACAGGAGAATTCACCCCTCCACTTT.

CDR3 sequence reads: CASGIWTAGNTIYF. The CDR3, as DNA: TGTGCCAGTGGAATCTGGACAGCTGGAAACACCATATATTTT. This chain joins TRBV7-3 and TRBJ1-3; a weak D match, TRBD1 (6 bases). V was trimmed by 9 bases and J by 2 bases, leaving 14 bases between them. The CDR3 length is 14 residues. Germline V gene sequence: CDR1 SGHTA, CDR2 FQGTGA.

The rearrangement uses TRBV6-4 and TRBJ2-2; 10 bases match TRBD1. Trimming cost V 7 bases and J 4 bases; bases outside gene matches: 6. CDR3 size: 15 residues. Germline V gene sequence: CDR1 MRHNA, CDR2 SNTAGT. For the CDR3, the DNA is TGTGCCAGCACCTCGACAGGGGGCGGCACCGGGGAGCTGTTTTTT. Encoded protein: CASTSTGGGTGELFF.

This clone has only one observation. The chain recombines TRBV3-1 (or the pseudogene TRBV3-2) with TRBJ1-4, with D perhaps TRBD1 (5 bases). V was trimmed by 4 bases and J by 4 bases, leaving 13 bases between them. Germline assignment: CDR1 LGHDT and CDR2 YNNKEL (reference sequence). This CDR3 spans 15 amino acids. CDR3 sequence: CASSLSPGRNEKLFF. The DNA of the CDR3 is TGTGCCAGCAGCCTAAGTCCAGGGCGTAATGAAAAACTGTTTTTT.

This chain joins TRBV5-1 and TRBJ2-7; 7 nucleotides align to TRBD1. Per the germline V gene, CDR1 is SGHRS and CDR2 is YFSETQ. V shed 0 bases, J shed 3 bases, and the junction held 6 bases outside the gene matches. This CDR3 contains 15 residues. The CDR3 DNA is TGCGCCAGCAGCTTGGGACAGGGAGACTACTACGAGCAGTACTTC. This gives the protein CASSLGQGDYYEQYF.

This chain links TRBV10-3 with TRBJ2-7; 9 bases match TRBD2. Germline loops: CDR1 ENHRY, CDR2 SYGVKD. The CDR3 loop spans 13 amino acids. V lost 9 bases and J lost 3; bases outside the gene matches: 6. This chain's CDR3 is CAINSGGNYEQYF. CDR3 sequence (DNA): TGTGCCATAAATAGCGGGGGTAACTACGAGCAGTACTTC.

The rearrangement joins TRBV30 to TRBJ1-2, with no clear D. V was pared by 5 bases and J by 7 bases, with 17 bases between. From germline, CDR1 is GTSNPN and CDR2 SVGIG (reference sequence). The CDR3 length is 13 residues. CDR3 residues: CAWVDKNRGGYTF. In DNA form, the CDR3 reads TGTGCCTGGGTAGATAAGAATCGGGGTGGCTACACCTTC.

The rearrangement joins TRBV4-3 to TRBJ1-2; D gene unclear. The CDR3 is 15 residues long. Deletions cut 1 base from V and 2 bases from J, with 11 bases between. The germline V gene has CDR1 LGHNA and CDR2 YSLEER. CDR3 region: CASSQVPAGNYGYTF. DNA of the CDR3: TGCGCCAGCAGCCAAGTTCCGGCGGGAAACTATGGCTACACCTTC.

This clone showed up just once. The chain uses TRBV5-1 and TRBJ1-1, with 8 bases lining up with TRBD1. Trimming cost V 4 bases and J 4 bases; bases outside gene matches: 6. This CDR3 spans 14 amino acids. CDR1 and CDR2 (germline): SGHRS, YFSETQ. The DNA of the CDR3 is TGCGCCAGCAGCGACACAGGGGGATCCACTGAAGCTTTCTTT. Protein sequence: CASSDTGGSTEAFF.